This T cell receptor beta chain was captured by sequencing in a study of blood T cell repertoires in COVID-19. For the study at large: Nucleic acid was either cDNA or gDNA, and it came from T cells, B-cell-depleted T cells, or PBMCs.

This CDR3 is 17 amino acids long. The junction had 3 bases not matched to a gene; V was cut back by 4 bases and J by 0 bases. Germline CDR1 reads SGHRS; CDR2 reads YFSETQ. Authors' methods: Nucleated cell counts were estimated from reference gene primer amplification. Sequencing used immunoSEQ multiplex PCR; TCRdb keeps in-frame clones, though not all of them. V, J and clone size are taken as reported in that table, and D and trimming were inferred from the DNA itself. The sample has about 70,000 clones, roughly nine tenths seen once. This receptor was taken from a human donor in a cohort sampled during active COVID-19. The sequenced sample consisted of peripheral blood. The chain joins TRBV5-1 to TRBJ2-6, with 11 bases that match TRBD2. The chain's CDR3 is CASSVLAGGSGANVLTF. For the CDR3, the DNA is TGCGCCAGCAGCGTTCTAGCGGGAGGCTCTGGGGCCAACGTCCTGACTTTC.